The sequence of this T cell receptor (beta chain) was determined in a study of T cell repertoires in cytomegalovirus infection (dated by TCRdb to 2018 to 2020). Describing the broader study: The HLA type of each donor mattered for the analysis, because public TCR beta signatures pointed to carriage of CMV infection along with the matching HLA type.

Sequenced using an Illumina HiSeq 1500. TCRdb cleaned the public reads at Q25 with fastp, built clones with MiXCR and kept in-frame beta chains. All rows with the same CDR3 protein become a single entry with the most common DNA and genes. Within this sample are some 400,000 distinct CDR3 sequences, with 15% to 20% of them counted one time only. The top ten clones comprise 8.7% of the sample. This clonotype came up many times. Its target antigen remains unknown. No base quality information exists; no much larger clone differs at one position. Results and caveats for the whole study, not just this receptor: The ex vivo response was dominated by HLA-C-restricted CMV-specific TCR beta clonotypes, which also provided the single most frequent clonotype in two of eight donors. Cumulative frequency of public TCR beta family members discriminated carriers of CMV infection plus the relevant HLA type in this cohort and an independent 352-donor cohort.

The CDR3 measures 15 amino acids from cysteine to phenylalanine. Of the read, only the CDR3 DNA is kept; its 45 bases are in frame from base 1. CDR1 DFQATT and CDR2 SNEGSKA are derived from the germline V gene (reference sequence). Trimming leaves V shorter by 3 bases and J shorter by 0 bases, with the junction holding 6 bases beyond the gene matches. The TCR was taken from a human donor in good health (CMV status not recorded). Some clones in this sample may be carry-over from other donors' samples. Sequenced input: PBMCs. The rearranged chain carries TRBV20-1 and TRBJ2-3; 7 bases in between match TRBD2. The bases are TGCAGTGCTAGTTTGCGGGAGACAAGCACAGATACGCAGTATTTT. This yields the protein CSASLRETSTDTQYF.